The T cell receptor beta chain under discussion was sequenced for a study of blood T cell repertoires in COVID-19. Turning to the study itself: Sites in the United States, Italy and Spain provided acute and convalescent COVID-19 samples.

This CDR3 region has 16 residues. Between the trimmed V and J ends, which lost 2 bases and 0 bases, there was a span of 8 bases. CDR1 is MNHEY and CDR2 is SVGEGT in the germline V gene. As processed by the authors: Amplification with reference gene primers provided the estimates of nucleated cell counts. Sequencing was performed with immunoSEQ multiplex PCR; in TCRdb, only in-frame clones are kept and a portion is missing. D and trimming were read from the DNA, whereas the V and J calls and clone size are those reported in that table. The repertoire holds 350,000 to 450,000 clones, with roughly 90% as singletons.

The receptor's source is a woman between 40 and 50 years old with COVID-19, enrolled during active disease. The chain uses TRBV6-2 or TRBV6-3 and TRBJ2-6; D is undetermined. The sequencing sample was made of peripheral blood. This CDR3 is CASSYGRFSGANVLTF. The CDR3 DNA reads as TGTGCCAGCAGTTACGGCCGATTCTCTGGGGCCAACGTCCTGACTTTC.